The clone carrying this TCR beta chain was observed a handful of times. These data originate in a study of identical twins. The CDR3 runs 15 residues. Trimming stripped 0 bases from V and 1 base from J, with 10 bases between. TCRdb processed the 5' RACE reads anew with MiXCR; each CDR3 protein has one entry. The table lists around 370,000 distinct CDR3 sequences, roughly 10% of them singletons. Sequenced: naive T cells sorted from blood. This TCR derives from a woman between 45 and 60 years old in good health. The V and J genes are TRBV12-3 or TRBV12-4 and TRBJ2-7; the D gene is possibly TRBD1 (5 bases). The CDR3 here is CASSLALGASYEQYF. In DNA form, the CDR3 reads TGTGCCAGCAGTTTAGCGCTAGGGGCGTCCTACGAGCAGTACTTC.